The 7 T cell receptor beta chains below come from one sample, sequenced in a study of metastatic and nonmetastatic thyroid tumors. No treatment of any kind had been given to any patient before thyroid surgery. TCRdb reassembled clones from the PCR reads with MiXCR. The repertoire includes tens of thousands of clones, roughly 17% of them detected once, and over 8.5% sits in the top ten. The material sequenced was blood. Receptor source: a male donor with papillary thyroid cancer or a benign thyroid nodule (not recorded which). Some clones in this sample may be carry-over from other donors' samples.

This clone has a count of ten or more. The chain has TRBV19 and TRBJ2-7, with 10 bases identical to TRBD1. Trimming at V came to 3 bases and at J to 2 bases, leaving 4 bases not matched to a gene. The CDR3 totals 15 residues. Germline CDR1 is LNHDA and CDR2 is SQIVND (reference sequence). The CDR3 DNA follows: TGTGCCAGTAGTATCCCCGGGACAGGGGCCTACGAGCAGTACTTC. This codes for CASSIPGTGAYEQYF.

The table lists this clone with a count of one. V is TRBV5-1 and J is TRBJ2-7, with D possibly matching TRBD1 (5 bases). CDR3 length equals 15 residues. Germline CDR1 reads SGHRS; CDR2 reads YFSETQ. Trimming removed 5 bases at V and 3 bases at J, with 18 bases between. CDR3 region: CASSFVRGPGYEQYF. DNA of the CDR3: TGCGCCAGCAGTTTTGTAAGGGGTCCGGGCTACGAGCAGTACTTC. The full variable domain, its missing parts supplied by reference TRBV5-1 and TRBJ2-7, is KAGVTQTPRYLIKTRGQQVTLSCSPISGHRSVSWYQQTPGQGLQFLFEYFSETQRNKGNFPGRFSGRQFSNSRSEMNVSTLELGDSALYLCASSFVRGPGYEQYFGPGTRLTVT.

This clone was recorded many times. The CDR3 sequence is CASSVHTGIETQYF. Here the CDR3 DNA reads TGTGCCAGCAGCGTCCATACAGGGATAGAGACCCAGTACTTC. The rearrangement links TRBV9 to TRBJ2-5; D possibly corresponds to TRBD1 (6 bases). The germline CDR1 and CDR2 sequences are SGDLS and YYNGEE. The CDR3 sequence is 14 residues long. The V end lost 2 bases, the J end lost 4 bases, and 12 bases lay between the germline ends. Filled out from reference TRBV9 and TRBJ2-5, the complete variable domain reads DSGVTQTPKHLITATGQRVTLRCSPRSGDLSVYWYQQSLDQGLQFLIQYYNGEERAKGNILERFSAQQFPDLHSELNLSSLELGDSALYFCASSVHTGIETQYFGPGTRLLVL.

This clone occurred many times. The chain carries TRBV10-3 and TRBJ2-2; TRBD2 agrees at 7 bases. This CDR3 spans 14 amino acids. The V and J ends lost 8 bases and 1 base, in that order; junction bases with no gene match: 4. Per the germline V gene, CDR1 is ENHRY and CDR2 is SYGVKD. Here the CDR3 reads CAIQSGVNTGELFF. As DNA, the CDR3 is TGTGCCATCCAAAGCGGGGTGAACACCGGGGAGCTGTTTTTT.

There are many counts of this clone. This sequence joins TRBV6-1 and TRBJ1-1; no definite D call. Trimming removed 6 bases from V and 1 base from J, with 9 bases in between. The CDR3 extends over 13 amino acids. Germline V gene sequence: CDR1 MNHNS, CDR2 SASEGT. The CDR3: CASREQGNTEAFF. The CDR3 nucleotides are TGTGCCAGCAGGGAACAAGGGAACACTGAAGCTTTCTTT.

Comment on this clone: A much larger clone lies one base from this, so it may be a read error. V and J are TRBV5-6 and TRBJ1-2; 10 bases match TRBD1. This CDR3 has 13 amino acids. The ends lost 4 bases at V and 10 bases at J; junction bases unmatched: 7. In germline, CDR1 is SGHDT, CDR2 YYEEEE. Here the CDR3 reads CASSDRGRGDYTF. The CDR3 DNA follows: TGTGCCAGCAGCGACAGGGGGCGAGGTGACTACACCTTC.

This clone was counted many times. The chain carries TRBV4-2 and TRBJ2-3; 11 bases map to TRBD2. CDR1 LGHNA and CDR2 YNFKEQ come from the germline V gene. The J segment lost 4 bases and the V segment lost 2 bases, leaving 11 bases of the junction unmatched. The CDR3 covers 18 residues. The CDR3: CASSQTTIAGGPPDTQYF. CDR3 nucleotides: TGTGCCAGCAGCCAAACAACTATAGCGGGAGGGCCTCCAGATACGCAGTATTTT.